This TCR beta chain derives from a study of cytomegalovirus exposure and HLA in healthy donors. General study results and limits: Later analysis indicated greater clonal expansion among HLA-associated TCR beta chains than among equally common other chains. Earlier analysis looked at TCR beta V segments, and most were productive about 87% or about 30% of the time. The authors listed 164 TCR beta chains as cytomegalovirus-associated.

About this clone: The target antigen is unknown.

13 Jbeta primers and 60 Vbeta primers were used for the PCR. Some clones are missing from TCRdb's copy, which holds only in-frame ones; the method was immunoSEQ multiplex PCR. The sample has 150,000 to 200,000 clones, approximately 81% seen once; the top ten hold about 1.6%. V shed 2 bases and J shed 3 bases, with 15 bases lying between them. Germline assignment: CDR1 SEHNR and CDR2 FQNEAQ (reference sequence). The CDR3 consists of 16 residues. The receptor comes from a male donor in good health and CMV-seronegative. V gene TRBV7-9 combines with J gene TRBJ2-3; D may be TRBD2 (6 bases). The sample comprised PBMCs. This CDR3 reads CASSLRAGLQTDTQYF. CDR3 in DNA: TGTGCCAGCAGCTTACGTGCGGGACTGCAAACAGATACGCAGTATTTT. Drawing the rest from reference TRBV7-9 and TRBJ2-3, the complete variable domain is DTGVSQNPRHKITKRGQNVTFRCDPISEHNRLYWYRQTLGQGPEFLTYFQNEAQLEKSRLLSDRFSAERPKGSFSTLEIQRTEQGDSAMYLCASSLRAGLQTDTQYFGPGTRLTVL.